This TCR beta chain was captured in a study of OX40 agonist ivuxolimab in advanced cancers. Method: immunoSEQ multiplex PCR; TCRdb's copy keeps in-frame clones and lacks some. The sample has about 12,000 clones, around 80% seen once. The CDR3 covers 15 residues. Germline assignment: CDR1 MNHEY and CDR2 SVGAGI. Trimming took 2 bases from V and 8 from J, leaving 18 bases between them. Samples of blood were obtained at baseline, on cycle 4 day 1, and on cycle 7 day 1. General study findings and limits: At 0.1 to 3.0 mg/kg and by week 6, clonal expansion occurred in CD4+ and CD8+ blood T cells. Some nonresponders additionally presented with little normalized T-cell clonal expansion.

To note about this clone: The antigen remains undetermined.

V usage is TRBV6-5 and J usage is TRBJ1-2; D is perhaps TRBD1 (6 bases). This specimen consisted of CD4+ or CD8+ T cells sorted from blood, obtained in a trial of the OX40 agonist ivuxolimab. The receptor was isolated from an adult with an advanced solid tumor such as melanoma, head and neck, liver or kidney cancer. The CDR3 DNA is TGTGCCAGCAGTTACAGCCTGGGAGGGGGGTTGGGCTACACCTTC. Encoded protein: CASSYSLGGGLGYTF.